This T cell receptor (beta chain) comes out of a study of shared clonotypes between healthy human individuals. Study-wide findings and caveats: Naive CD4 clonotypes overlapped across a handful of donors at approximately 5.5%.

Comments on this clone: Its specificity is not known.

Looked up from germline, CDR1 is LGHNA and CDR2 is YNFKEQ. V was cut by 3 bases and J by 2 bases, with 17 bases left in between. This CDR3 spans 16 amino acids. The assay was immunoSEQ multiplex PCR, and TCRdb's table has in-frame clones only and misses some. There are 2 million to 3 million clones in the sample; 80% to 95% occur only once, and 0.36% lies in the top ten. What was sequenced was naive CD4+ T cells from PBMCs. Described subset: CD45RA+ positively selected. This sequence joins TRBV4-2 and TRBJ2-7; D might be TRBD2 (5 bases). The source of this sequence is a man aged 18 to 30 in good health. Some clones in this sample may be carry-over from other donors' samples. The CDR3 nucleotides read TGTGCCAGCAGCCATTTGCTTCGGACTTACGCCTACGAGCAGTACTTC. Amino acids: CASSHLLRTYAYEQYF.